Sequencing of this T cell receptor beta chain was carried out in a study of blood T cells in healthy people across ages. Looking at the study overall: In model experiments, template switching was able to capture about one barcoded beta molecule for every two T cells that were present.

The use of a sample-barcoded 5' primer and a J-beta primer mix characterized a second PCR of about 7 to 12 cycles. MiXCR, run by TCRdb on the 5' RACE reads, gives a single entry per CDR3 protein. The sample shows approximately 2,000,000 distinct CDR3 sequences, around 40% of them seen only once. General study results and limits: PBMCs went unsorted, and a conclusive naive versus antigen-experienced comparison was therefore prevented. Roughly linear declines in TCR beta diversity per million T cells occurred with age. Expanded clonotype changes were possibly confounded by unknown donor CMV status.

Regarding this clonotype: Antigen unknown.

Trimming removed 3 bases at V and 2 bases at J, with 10 bases between. Germline V CDR1 and CDR2: KGHDR, SFDVKD. This CDR3 region has 14 residues. The TCR sequence derives from a human donor in good health. The rearrangement joins TRBV24-1 to TRBJ2-7, with D maybe TRBD2 (5 bases). Sequencing was performed on blood. The CDR3 loop is CATSDPRGPYEQYF. The DNA for the CDR3 is TGTGCCACCAGTGATCCCCGGGGTCCCTACGAGCAGTACTTC.